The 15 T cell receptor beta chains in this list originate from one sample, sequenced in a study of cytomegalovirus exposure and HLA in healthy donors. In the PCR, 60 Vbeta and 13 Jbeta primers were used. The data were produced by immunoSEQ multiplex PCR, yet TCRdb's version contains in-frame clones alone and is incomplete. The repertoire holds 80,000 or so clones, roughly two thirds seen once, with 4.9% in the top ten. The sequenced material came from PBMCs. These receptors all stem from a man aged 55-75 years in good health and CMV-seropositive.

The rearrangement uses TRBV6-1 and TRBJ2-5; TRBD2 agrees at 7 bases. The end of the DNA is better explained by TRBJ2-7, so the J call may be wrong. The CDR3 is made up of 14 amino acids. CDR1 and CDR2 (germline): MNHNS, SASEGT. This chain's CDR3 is CATFGGGRVYEQYF. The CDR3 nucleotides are TGTGCCACCTTTGGGGGTGGGAGGGTCTACGAGCAGTACTTC.

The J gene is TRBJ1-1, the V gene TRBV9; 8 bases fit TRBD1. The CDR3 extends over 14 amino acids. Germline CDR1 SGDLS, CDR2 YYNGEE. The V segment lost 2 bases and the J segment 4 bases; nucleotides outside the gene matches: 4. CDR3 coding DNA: TGTGCCAGCAGCGTGACAGGGGTGACCACTGAAGCTTTCTTT. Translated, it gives CASSVTGVTTEAFF.

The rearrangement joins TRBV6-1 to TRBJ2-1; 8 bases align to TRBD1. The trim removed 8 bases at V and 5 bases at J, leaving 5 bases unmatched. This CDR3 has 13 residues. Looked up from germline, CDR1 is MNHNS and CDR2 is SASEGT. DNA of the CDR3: TGTGCCAGCGGATGGACAGGGAACAATGAGCAGTTCTTC. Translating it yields CASGWTGNNEQFF.

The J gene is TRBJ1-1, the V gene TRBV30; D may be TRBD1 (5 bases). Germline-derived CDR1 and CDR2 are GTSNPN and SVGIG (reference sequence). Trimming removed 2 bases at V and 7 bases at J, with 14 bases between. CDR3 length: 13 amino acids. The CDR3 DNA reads TGTGCCTGGAGTCAATTATGGGGCGATGAAGCTTTCTTT. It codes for CAWSQLWGDEAFF.

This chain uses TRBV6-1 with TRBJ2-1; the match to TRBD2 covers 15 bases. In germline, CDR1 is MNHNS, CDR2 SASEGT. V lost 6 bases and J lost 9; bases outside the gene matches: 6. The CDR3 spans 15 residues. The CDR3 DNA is TGTGCCAGCAGGCCGGGACTAGCGGGAGGTACTGAGCAGTTCTTC. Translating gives CASRPGLAGGTEQFF.

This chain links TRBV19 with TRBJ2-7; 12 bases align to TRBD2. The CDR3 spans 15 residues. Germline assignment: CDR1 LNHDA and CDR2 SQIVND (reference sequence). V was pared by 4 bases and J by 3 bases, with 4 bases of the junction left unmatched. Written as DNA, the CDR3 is TGTGCCAGTAGTACTCTAGCGGGAGGGGTCTACGAGCAGTACTTC. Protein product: CASSTLAGGVYEQYF.

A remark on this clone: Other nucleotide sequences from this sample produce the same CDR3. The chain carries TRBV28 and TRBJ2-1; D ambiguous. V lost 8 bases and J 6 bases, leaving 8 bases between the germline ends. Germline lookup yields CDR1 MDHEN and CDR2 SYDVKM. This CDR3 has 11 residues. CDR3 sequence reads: CASSLRNEQFF. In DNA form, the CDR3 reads TGTGCCAGCTCTCTACGCAATGAGCAGTTCTTC.

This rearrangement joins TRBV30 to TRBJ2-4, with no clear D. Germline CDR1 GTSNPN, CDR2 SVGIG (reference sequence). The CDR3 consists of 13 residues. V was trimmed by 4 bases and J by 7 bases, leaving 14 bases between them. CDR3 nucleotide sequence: TGTGCCTGGAAGAGGAGTATGTCGAACATTCAGTACTTC. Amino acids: CAWKRSMSNIQYF.

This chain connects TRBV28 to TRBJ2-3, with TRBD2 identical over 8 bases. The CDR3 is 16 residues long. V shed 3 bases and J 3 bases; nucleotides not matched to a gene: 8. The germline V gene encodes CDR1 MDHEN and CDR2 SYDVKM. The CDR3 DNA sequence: TGTGCCAGCAGTTTCCCGGAGGGCGGGAGGACAGATACGCAGTATTTT. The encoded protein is CASSFPEGGRTDTQYF.

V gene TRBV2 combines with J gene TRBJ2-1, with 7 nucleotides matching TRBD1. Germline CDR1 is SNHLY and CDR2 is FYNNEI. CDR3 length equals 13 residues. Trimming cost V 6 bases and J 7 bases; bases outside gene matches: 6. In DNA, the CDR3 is TGTGCCAGCAGCCTCCACAGGGGAAATGAGCAGTTCTTC. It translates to CASSLHRGNEQFF.

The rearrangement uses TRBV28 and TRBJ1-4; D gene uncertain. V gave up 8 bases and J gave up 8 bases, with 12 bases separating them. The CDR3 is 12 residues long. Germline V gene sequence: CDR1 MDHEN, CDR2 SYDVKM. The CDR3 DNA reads TGTGCCAGCGGAGTAAGAGGCGAAAAACTGTTTTTT. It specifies CASGVRGEKLFF.

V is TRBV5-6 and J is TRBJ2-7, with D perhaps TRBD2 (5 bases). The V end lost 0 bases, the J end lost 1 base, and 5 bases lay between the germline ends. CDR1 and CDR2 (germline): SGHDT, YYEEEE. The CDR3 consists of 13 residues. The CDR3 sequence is CASSLGESYEQYF. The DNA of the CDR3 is TGTGCCAGCAGCTTGGGGGAGTCCTACGAGCAGTACTTC.

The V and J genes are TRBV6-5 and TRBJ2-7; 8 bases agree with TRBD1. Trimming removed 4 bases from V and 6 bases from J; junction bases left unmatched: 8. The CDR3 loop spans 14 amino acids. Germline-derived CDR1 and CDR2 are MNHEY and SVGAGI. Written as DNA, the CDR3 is TGTGCCAGCAGTTTGTCGACAGGGGTTGGCGAGCAGTACTTC. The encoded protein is CASSLSTGVGEQYF.

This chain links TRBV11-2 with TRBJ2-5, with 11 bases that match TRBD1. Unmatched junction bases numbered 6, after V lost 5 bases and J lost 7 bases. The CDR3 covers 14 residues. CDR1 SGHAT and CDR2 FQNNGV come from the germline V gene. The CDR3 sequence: CASSLGTGGRTQYF. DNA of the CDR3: TGTGCCAGCAGCCTCGGGACAGGGGGAAGGACCCAGTACTTC.

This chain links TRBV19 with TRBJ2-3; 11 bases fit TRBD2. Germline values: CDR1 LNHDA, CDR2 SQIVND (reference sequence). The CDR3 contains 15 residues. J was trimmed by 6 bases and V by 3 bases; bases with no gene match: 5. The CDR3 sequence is CASSITSGSVDTQYF. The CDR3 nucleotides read TGTGCCAGTAGTATTACTAGCGGGAGCGTGGATACGCAGTATTTT.